What follows is one T cell receptor (beta chain) and its context. Its cognate antigen is unknown. This sample is drawn from a study of Tregs in tolerant kidney transplant recipients. This table comes from immunoSEQ multiplex PCR, and its TCRdb copy is limited to in-frame clones, with some not included. The table includes 100,000 to 130,000 clones, about 90% detected once. Study-wide results and caveats: Expanding Tregs on activated donor B cells appeared to best identify donor-specific TCRbeta clones. Changing PCR primers prevented nucleotide comparison between some patients' samples.

Germline V gives CDR1 MNHEY, CDR2 SMNVEV (reference sequence). CDR3 length: 14 amino acids. The V gene end was trimmed by 6 bases and the J gene end by 2 bases; junction bases not matched to a gene: 4. The receptor was isolated from a human donor who received a combined kidney and bone marrow transplant. The V call is TRBV27, the J call TRBJ2-7; TRBD2 aligns across 10 bases. Sequenced here: CD4+ T cells from blood, sampled before the transplant. Here the CDR3 DNA reads TGTGCCAGCAGATCTAGCGGGAGTCCCTACGAGCAGTACTTC. This gives the protein CASRSSGSPYEQYF.